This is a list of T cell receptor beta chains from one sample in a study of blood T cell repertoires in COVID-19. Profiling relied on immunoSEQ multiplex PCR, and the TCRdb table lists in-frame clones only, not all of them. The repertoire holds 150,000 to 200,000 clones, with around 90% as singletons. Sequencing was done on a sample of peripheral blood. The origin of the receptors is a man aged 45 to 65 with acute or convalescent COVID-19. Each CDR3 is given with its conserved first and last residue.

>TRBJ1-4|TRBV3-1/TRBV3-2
CASSPPGQGDEKLFF
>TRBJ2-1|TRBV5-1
CASSPSSGRVGNEQFF
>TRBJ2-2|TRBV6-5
CASRMDRSNTGELFF
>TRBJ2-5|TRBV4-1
CASSQAGTGQETQYF
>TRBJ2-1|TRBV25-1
CASSEASGVGQFF
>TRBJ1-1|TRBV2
CASSATRDSEAFF
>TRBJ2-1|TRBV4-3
CASSQGPETYNEQFF
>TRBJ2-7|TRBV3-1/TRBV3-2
CASSPRQDNSYEQYF
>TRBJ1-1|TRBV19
CASSIRGAPEAFF
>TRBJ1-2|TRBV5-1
CASSLDPGAGGYTF
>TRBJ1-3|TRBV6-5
CASSTTGQAGNTIYF